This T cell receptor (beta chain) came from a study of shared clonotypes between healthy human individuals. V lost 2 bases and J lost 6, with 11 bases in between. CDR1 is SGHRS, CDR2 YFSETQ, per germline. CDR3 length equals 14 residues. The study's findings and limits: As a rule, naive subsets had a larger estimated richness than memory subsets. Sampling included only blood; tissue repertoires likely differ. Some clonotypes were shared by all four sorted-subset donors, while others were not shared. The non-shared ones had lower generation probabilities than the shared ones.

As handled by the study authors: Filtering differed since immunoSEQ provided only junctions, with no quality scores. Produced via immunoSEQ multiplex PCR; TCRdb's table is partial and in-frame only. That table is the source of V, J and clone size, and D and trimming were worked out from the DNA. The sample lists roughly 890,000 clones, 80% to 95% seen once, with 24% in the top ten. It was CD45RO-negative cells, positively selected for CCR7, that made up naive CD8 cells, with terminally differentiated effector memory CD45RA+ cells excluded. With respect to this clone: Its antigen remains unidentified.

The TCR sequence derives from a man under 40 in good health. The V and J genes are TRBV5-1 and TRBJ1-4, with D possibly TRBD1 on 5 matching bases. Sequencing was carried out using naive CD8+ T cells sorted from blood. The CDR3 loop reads CASSFEIGDEKLFF. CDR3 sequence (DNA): TGCGCCAGCAGCTTTGAGATAGGGGATGAAAAACTGTTTTTT.